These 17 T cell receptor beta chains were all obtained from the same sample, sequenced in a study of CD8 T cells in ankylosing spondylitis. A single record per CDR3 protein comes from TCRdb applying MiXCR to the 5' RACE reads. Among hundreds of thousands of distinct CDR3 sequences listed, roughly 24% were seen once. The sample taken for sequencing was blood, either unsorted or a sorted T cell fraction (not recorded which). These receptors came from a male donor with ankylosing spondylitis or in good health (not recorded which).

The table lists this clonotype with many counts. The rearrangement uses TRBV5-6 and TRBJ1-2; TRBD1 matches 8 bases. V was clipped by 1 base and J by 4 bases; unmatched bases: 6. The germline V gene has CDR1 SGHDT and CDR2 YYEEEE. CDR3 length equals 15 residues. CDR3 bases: TGTGCCAGCAGCTTGTCGGCTGGACAGGGCTATGGCTACACCTTC. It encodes CASSLSAGQGYGYTF.

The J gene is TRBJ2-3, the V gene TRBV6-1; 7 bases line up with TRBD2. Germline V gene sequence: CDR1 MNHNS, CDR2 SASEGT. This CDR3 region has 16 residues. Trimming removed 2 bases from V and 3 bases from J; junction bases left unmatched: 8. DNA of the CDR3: TGTGCCAGCAGTGAAACCGGGACTAAGGTTACAGATACGCAGTATTTT. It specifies CASSETGTKVTDTQYF.

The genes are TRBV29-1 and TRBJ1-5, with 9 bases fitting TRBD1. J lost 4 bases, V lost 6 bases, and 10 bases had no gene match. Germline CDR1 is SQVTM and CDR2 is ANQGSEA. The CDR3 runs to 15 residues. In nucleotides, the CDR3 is TGCAGCGTCGAGGTGGCCGGACAGGGGAATCAGCCCCAGCATTTT. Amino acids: CSVEVAGQGNQPQHF.

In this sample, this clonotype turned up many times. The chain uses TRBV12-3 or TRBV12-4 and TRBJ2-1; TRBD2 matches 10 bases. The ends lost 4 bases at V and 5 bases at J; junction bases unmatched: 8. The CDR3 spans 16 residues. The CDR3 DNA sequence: TGTGCCAGCAGTTCACCGGGACTAGCGAAGAACAATGAGCAGTTCTTC. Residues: CASSSPGLAKNNEQFF.

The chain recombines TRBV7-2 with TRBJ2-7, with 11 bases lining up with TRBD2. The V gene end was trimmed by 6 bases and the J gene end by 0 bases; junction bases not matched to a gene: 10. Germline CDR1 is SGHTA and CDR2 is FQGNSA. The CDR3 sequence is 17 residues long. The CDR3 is CASRPTSGSPSSYEQYF. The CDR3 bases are TGTGCCAGCAGACCTACTAGCGGGAGCCCCAGCTCCTACGAGCAGTACTTC.

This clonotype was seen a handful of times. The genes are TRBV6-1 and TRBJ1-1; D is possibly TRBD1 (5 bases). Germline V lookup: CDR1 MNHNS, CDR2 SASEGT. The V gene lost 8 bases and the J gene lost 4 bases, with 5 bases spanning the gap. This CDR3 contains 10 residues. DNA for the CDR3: TGTGCCAGCGGGGGCACTGAAGCTTTCTTT. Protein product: CASGGTEAFF.

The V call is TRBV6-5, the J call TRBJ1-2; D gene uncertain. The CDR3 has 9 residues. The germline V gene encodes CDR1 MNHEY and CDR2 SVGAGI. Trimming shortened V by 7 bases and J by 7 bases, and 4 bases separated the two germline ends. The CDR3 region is CASTFGYTF. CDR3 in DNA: TGTGCCAGCACATTTGGCTACACCTTC.

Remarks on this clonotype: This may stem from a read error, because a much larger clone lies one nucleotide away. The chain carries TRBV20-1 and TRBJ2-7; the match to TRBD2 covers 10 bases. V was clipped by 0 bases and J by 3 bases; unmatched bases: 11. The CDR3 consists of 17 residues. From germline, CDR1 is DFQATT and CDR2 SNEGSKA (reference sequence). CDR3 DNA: TGCAGTGCTAGAGATCGGATAGCGGGAGGCAGCTTCTACGAGCAGTACTTC. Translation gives CSARDRIAGGSFYEQYF.

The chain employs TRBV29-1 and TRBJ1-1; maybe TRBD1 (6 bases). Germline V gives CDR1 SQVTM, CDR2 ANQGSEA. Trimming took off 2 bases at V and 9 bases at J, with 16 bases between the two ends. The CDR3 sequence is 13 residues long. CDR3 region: CSVERGGPEKAFF. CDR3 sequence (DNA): TGCAGCGTTGAAAGGGGGGGCCCGGAGAAAGCTTTCTTT.

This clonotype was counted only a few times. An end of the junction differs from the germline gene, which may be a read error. The CDR3 sequence: CASSLDNTEAQYF. The CDR3 coding sequence is TGTGCTAGCAGCTTAGACAACACAGAGGCCCAGTACTTC. V and J are TRBV7-7 and TRBJ2-5; no definite D call. From germline, CDR1 is SSHAT and CDR2 FNYEAQ (reference sequence). The CDR3 totals 13 residues.

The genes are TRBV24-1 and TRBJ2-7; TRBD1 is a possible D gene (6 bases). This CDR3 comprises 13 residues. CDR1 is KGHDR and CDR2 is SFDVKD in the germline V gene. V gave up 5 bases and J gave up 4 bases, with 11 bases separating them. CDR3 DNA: TGTGCCACCAGTGCCCCCGGACAGTACGAGCAGTACTTC. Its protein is CATSAPGQYEQYF.

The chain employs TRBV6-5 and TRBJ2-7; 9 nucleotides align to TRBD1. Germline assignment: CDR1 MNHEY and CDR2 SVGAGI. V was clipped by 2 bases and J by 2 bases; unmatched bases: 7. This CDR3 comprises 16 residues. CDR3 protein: CASSYEGTGRPYEQYF. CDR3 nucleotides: TGTGCCAGCAGTTACGAGGGGACAGGGAGGCCCTACGAGCAGTACTTC.

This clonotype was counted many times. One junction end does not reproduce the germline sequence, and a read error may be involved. The CDR3 spells CASSLEASRDTQYF. The CDR3 DNA sequence: TGTGCCAGCAGCTTAGAGGCAAGCAGAGATACGCAGTATTTT. This sequence joins TRBV7-9 and TRBJ2-3; no reliable D call. From germline, CDR1 is SEHNR and CDR2 FQNEAQ (reference sequence). The CDR3 contains 14 residues.

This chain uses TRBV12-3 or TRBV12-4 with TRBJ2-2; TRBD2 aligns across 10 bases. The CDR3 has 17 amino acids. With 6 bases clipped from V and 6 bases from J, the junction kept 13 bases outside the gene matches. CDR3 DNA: TGTGCCAGCAGGAGACCTCTACTAGCGGGAAGGGCCGGGGAGCTGTTTTTT. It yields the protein CASRRPLLAGRAGELFF.

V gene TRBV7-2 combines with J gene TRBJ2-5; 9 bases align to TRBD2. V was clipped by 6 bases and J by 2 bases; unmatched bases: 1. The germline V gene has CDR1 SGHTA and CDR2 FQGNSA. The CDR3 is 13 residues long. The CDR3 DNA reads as TGTGCCAGCAGTACTAGCGGGCAAGAGACCCAGTACTTC. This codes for CASSTSGQETQYF.

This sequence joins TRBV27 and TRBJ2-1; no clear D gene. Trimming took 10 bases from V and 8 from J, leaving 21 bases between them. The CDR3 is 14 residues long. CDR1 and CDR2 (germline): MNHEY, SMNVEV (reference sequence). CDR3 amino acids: CATQKFPGEDEQFF. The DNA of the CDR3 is TGTGCCACGCAGAAGTTTCCCGGTGAGGATGAGCAGTTCTTC.

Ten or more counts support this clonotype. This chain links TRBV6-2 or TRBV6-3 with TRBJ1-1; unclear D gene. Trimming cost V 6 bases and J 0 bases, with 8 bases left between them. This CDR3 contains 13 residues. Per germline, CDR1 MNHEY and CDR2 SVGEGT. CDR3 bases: TGTGCCAGCAGGTACCTGTTGAACACTGAAGCTTTCTTT. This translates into CASRYLLNTEAFF.